The rows below give T cell receptor beta chains drawn from one sample of a study of post-analysis software for immune sequencing data. TCRdb redid the calling of the PCR reads with MiXCR, one entry per CDR3 protein. The profile shows roughly 540,000 distinct CDR3 sequences, 30% to 40% of them singletons. Input material: blood. These receptors were collected from a girl between 2 and 17 years old with multiple sclerosis. Both conserved end residues are part of each CDR3. A D gene is named only where the DNA matches it firmly. Clone size is not always given. Where it is, it says once, few, many or a class for expanded clones.

V: TRBV20-1
size: .
J: TRBJ1-6
D: TRBD1
DNA: TGCAGTGCTGGAGAACCGGGACAGAGCTCCTATAATTCACCCCTCCACTTT
CDR3: CSAGEPGQSSYNSPLHF

V: TRBV7-2
size: .
J: TRBJ1-6
D: .
DNA: TGTGCCAGCAGGCGCCAGACAGGATTTAATTCACCCCTCCACTTT
CDR3: CASRRQTGFNSPLHF

V: TRBV5-1
size: few
J: TRBJ2-3
D: TRBD2
DNA: TGCGCCAGCAGCTTAACTAGCGGGAGTGGAAGGGATACGCAGTATTTT
CDR3: CASSLTSGSGRDTQYF

V: TRBV28
size: few
J: TRBJ2-1
D: TRBD1
DNA: TGTGCCAGCAGTCCTGCCGGGACAGGGGTTGAGCAGTTCTTC
CDR3: CASSPAGTGVEQFF

V: TRBV6-2/TRBV6-3
size: .
J: TRBJ2-7
D: TRBD1
DNA: TGTGCCAGCAGTTACTCGACAGGGCTCTCCTACGAGCAGTACTTC
CDR3: CASSYSTGLSYEQYF

V: TRBV28
size: .
J: TRBJ1-2
D: .
DNA: TGTGCCAGCAGTCGCTTGCTGGACAGCTATGGCTACACCTTC
CDR3: CASSRLLDSYGYTF

V: TRBV4-1
size: few
J: TRBJ2-7
D: TRBD2
DNA: TGCGCCAGCAGCCGCACTAGCGGGGAGGGCGAGCAGTACTTC
CDR3: CASSRTSGEGEQYF

V: TRBV5-1
size: few
J: TRBJ1-2
D: .
DNA: TGCGCCAGCAGCTTGGAAGGTATTTATGGCTACACCTTC
CDR3: CASSLEGIYGYTF

V: TRBV3-1
size: .
J: TRBJ2-3
D: .
DNA: TGTGCCAGCAGCCAAGGAAAGCCCACGGATGCGGGTACGCAGTATTTT
CDR3: CASSQGKPTDAGTQYF

V: TRBV7-9
size: once
J: TRBJ2-7
D: .
DNA: TGTGCCAGCGGCCCTGGGCAGTCGAACTCCTACGAGCAGTACTTC
CDR3: CASGPGQSNSYEQYF

V: TRBV20-1
size: few
J: TRBJ2-7
D: .
DNA: TGCAGTGCTAGAGATACGAACGGGGGCCCTATCTACGAGCAGTACTTC
CDR3: CSARDTNGGPIYEQYF

V: TRBV20-1
size: many
J: TRBJ2-7
D: TRBD2
DNA: TGCAGTGCTAGATGGGTGTTGGCTAGCGGACCCTACGAGCAGTACTTC
CDR3: CSARWVLASGPYEQYF

V: TRBV9
size: .
J: TRBJ1-1
D: .
DNA: TGTGCCAGCAGCGCACAAAATAGGGGGAACACTGAAGCTTTCTTT
CDR3: CASSAQNRGNTEAFF

V: TRBV7-9
size: .
J: TRBJ1-5
D: .
DNA: TGTGCCAGCAGCCCCCCGGGGGGTGGAAGCAATCAGCCCCAGCATTTT
CDR3: CASSPPGGGSNQPQHF

V: TRBV27
size: .
J: TRBJ2-6
D: .
DNA: TGTGCCAGCAGTTTACGCCCCTCGCCCGGGGCCAACGTCCTGACTTTC
CDR3: CASSLRPSPGANVLTF

V: TRBV6-5
size: .
J: TRBJ2-7
D: TRBD2
DNA: TGTGCCAGCAGAAAAGCGGGGGAGATCTACGAGCAGTACTTC
CDR3: CASRKAGEIYEQYF

V: TRBV5-1
size: few
J: TRBJ2-7
D: TRBD2
DNA: TGCGCCAGCAGCCCCAACACCGGGACTAGGAGCGAGCAGTACTTC
CDR3: CASSPNTGTRSEQYF

V: TRBV27
size: .
J: TRBJ2-3
D: .
DNA: TGTGCCAGCAGTTTATGGGGGCCAGGAGATACGCAGTATTTT
CDR3: CASSLWGPGDTQYF

V: TRBV10-1
size: .
J: TRBJ2-5
D: .
DNA: TGCGCCAGCAGTGAGTCAACAGGGCGGGAGACCCAGTACTTC
CDR3: CASSESTGRETQYF

V: TRBV7-9
size: few
J: TRBJ2-1
D: .
DNA: TGTGCCAGTACCCAAACAGGAGTGGACAATGAGCAGTTCTTC
CDR3: CASTQTGVDNEQFF

V: TRBV20-1
size: .
J: TRBJ1-4
D: .
DNA: TGCAGTGCCCGACAGGCTACAACTAATGAAAAACTGTTTTTT
CDR3: CSARQATTNEKLFF

V: TRBV6-2/TRBV6-3
size: .
J: TRBJ2-3
D: .
DNA: TGTGCCAGCATTCCCCGACCCGGGGCCGGGGATACGCAGTATTTT
CDR3: CASIPRPGAGDTQYF

V: TRBV6-1
size: .
J: TRBJ1-1
D: .
DNA: TGTGCCAGCAGTGAAGGTCTACACCCGCTCGCTTTCTTT
CDR3: CASSEGLHPLAFF

V: TRBV2
size: .
J: TRBJ1-5
D: .
DNA: TGTGCCAGCAGTGAAAGCCAGGGACTTAAGAACATGTATAGCAATCAGCCCCAGCATTTT
CDR3: CASSESQGLKNMYSNQPQHF

V: TRBV10-1
size: .
J: TRBJ1-2
D: .
DNA: TGCGCCAGCAGTATGACCCTTGACGGCCGTGAGGGCTACACCTTC
CDR3: CASSMTLDGREGYTF

V: TRBV5-5
size: .
J: TRBJ2-3
D: .
DNA: TGTGCCAGCAGCTTGGAGGCAACCGGGACCCGAGTTAAAAGCACAGATACGCAGTATTTT
CDR3: CASSLEATGTRVKSTDTQYF

V: TRBV20-1
size: once
J: TRBJ2-1
D: TRBD2
DNA: TGCAGTGCTAGAGGCGGGCTAGCGGGGGGGGATGAGCAGTTCTTC
CDR3: CSARGGLAGGDEQFF

V: TRBV20-1
size: .
J: TRBJ1-6
D: TRBD1
DNA: TGCAGTGCTAGAGATCCGGGGACAGGTGAACGAGGATCACCCCTCCACTTT
CDR3: CSARDPGTGERGSPLHF

V: TRBV15
size: .
J: TRBJ2-5
D: .
DNA: TGTGCCACCAGCAGAGATCGTGGTTCCGAGACCCAGTACTTC
CDR3: CATSRDRGSETQYF

V: TRBV6-2/TRBV6-3
size: .
J: TRBJ1-2
D: .
DNA: TGTGCCAGCAGCCGAACCGACGGAGTTACCCACTATGGCTACACCTTC
CDR3: CASSRTDGVTHYGYTF

V: TRBV4-2
size: few
J: TRBJ1-2
D: .
DNA: TGTGCCAGCAGCCAAGCGGCGTCGGGTAACTATGGCTACACCTTC
CDR3: CASSQAASGNYGYTF

V: TRBV7-2
size: few
J: TRBJ2-1
D: .
DNA: TGTGCCAGCAGCTTGGCGGTCGGGAGATTACCCTACAATGAGCAGTTCTTC
CDR3: CASSLAVGRLPYNEQFF

V: TRBV5-1
size: .
J: TRBJ2-1
D: .
DNA: TGCGCCAGCAGCTTGGAGGTACCCTCCACCTACAATGAGCAGTTCTTC
CDR3: CASSLEVPSTYNEQFF

V: TRBV3-1
size: .
J: TRBJ1-2
D: TRBD1
DNA: TGTGCCAGCAGTCTCAGGGGGCTCGAGAACTATGGCTACACCTTC
CDR3: CASSLRGLENYGYTF

V: TRBV18
size: few
J: TRBJ2-1
D: TRBD1
DNA: TGTGCCAGCTCTCGGGACAGGGTAAATGAGCAGTTCTTC
CDR3: CASSRDRVNEQFF

V: TRBV27
size: .
J: TRBJ2-5
D: TRBD1
DNA: TGTGCCAGCAGTTCGCTCGGGACAGGCCGAGAGACCCAGTACTTC
CDR3: CASSSLGTGRETQYF

V: TRBV20-1
size: few
J: TRBJ1-1
D: .
DNA: TGCAGTGCTCAGGTTCCCACTGAAGCTTTCTTT
CDR3: CSAQVPTEAFF

V: TRBV10-1
size: few
J: TRBJ2-1
D: .
DNA: TGCGCCAGCAGCAAACGACAGAGGCATGAGCAGTTCTTC
CDR3: CASSKRQRHEQFF

V: TRBV5-5
size: .
J: TRBJ1-5
D: TRBD1
DNA: TGTGCCAGCAGCTTGGGGGACAGTATCAATCAGCCCCAGCATTTT
CDR3: CASSLGDSINQPQHF

V: TRBV29-1
size: .
J: TRBJ1-2
D: TRBD1
DNA: TGCAGCGTTGAAGGGGGAAAACAGGGGGCGCGCTATGGCTACACCTTC
CDR3: CSVEGGKQGARYGYTF

V: TRBV4-1
size: few
J: TRBJ2-3
D: TRBD2
DNA: TGCGCCAGCAGCCAAGATAGGGGACTAGCGGGGGGGGAAGATACGCAGTATTTT
CDR3: CASSQDRGLAGGEDTQYF

V: TRBV15
size: many
J: TRBJ2-7
D: .
DNA: TGTGCCACCAGCAGAGATTATTACGAGCAGTACTTC
CDR3: CATSRDYYEQYF

V: TRBV7-9
size: .
J: TRBJ1-4
D: .
DNA: TGTGCCAGCGGCGGGGCCCTAATTGAAAAACTGTTTTTT
CDR3: CASGGALIEKLFF

V: TRBV6-5
size: once
J: TRBJ1-1
D: .
DNA: TGTGCCAGCAGTTACGGGGTTCGGACGAACACTGAAGCTTTCTTT
CDR3: CASSYGVRTNTEAFF

V: TRBV5-1
size: .
J: TRBJ1-1
D: .
DNA: TGCGCCAGCAGCTCCCTATCGACAGGTCAGAACACTGAAGCTTTCTTT
CDR3: CASSSLSTGQNTEAFF

V: TRBV28
size: many
J: TRBJ2-3
D: TRBD2
DNA: TGTGCCAGCAGTTCCCCATACAGACTAGCAGACACAGATACGCAGTATTTT
CDR3: CASSSPYRLADTDTQYF

V: TRBV28
size: .
J: TRBJ2-6
D: TRBD2
DNA: TGTGCCATCCGACGGGGGGGCGGAATAGTCTCTGGGGCCAACGTCCTGACTTTC
CDR3: CAIRRGGGIVSGANVLTF

V: TRBV28
size: .
J: TRBJ2-1
D: .
DNA: TGTGCCAGCAGTCATCAGGGGAGGACCAATGAGCAGTTCTTC
CDR3: CASSHQGRTNEQFF

V: TRBV7-6
size: few
J: TRBJ2-1
D: TRBD1
DNA: TGTGCCAGCAAACAGGGGGCGTCCTACAATGAGCAGTTCTTC
CDR3: CASKQGASYNEQFF

V: TRBV7-6
size: many
J: TRBJ2-7
D: .
DNA: TGTGCCAGCAGCCCACGGGGGACCTACGAGCAGTACTTC
CDR3: CASSPRGTYEQYF

V: TRBV5-1
size: many
J: TRBJ2-3
D: .
DNA: TGCGCCAGCAGCTTGGACAGGGCGACAGATACGCAGTATTTT
CDR3: CASSLDRATDTQYF

V: TRBV10-3
size: few
J: TRBJ2-1
D: TRBD2
DNA: TGTGCCATCAGTGCGCGGGGGGGTAGGGATGAGCAGTTCTTC
CDR3: CAISARGGRDEQFF

V: TRBV5-5
size: .
J: TRBJ2-5
D: TRBD2
DNA: TGTGCCAGCAGCTTAGCGCGGGAGGGGACCCAGTACTTC
CDR3: CASSLAREGTQYF

V: TRBV2
size: .
J: TRBJ2-3
D: .
DNA: TGTGCCAGCAGTGAAGTTCACGGCACAGATACGCAGTATTTT
CDR3: CASSEVHGTDTQYF

V: TRBV7-6
size: few
J: TRBJ1-1
D: .
DNA: TGTGCCAGCAGCTTAGCGTTGGTGGGGAACACTGAAGCTTTCTTT
CDR3: CASSLALVGNTEAFF

V: TRBV7-9
size: once
J: TRBJ1-1
D: .
DNA: TGTGTCAGCAGCCCCGTGGGAGGGAACACTGAAGCTTTCTTT
CDR3: CVSSPVGGNTEAFF

V: TRBV2
size: .
J: TRBJ2-5
D: .
DNA: TGTGCCAGCAGGACCCCGGGACTCTCACAAGAGACCCAGTACTTC
CDR3: CASRTPGLSQETQYF

V: TRBV12-3/TRBV12-4
size: .
J: TRBJ2-4
D: .
DNA: TGTGCCAGCAGCTTAGGGTCCCTTCTAGGGGCGGGCAAAAACATTCAGTACTTC
CDR3: CASSLGSLLGAGKNIQYF

V: TRBV18
size: .
J: TRBJ2-7
D: .
DNA: TGTGCCAGCTCACAAATAGACGGGGGGCACGAGCAGTACTTC
CDR3: CASSQIDGGHEQYF

V: TRBV6-6
size: many
J: TRBJ2-3
D: .
DNA: TGTGCCAGCAGTTACGGTGCCCCAGATACGCAGTATTTT
CDR3: CASSYGAPDTQYF